Listed here is a single T cell receptor (beta chain). Its antigen is currently unknown. Sequenced material consisted of expressed TCRB transcripts (all of the isolated RNA was reverse transcribed). Data came from immunoSEQ multiplex PCR; TCRdb stores just in-frame clones and leaves some out. The sample includes just under 150,000 clones, around 13% of them seen just once. The sample is drawn from a study of beta chain features in type 1 diabetes. Findings and caveats of the study: Here, the possible influence of HLA type (on TCRB rearrangement) remained unresolved. For Type 1 diabetes patients, all four CD4+ subsets carried TCRB CDR3s that were moderately but significantly shorter. The naive, central memory and Treg TCRB repertoires of patients appeared to be more similar to one another than those of healthy donors. In type 1 diabetes patients, VDJ junctions had fewer insertions; deletions at these junctions were more frequent.

The CDR3 covers 15 residues. Germline-derived CDR1 and CDR2 are MNHNY and SVGAGI (reference sequence). Trimming at V came to 0 bases and at J to 4 bases, leaving 4 bases not matched to a gene. This clonotype was sampled from a man aged 18 to 29 with type 1 diabetes. The chain has TRBV6-6 and TRBJ2-3; 7 positions match TRBD1. Sequencing was carried out using central memory CD4+ T cells from blood. CDR3 DNA sequence: TGTGCCAGCAGTTACTCCTGGACAGGAGCAGATACGCAGTATTTT. Amino acid sequence: CASSYSWTGADTQYF.